Sequencing of this T cell receptor (beta chain) was carried out in a study of blood T cell repertoires in COVID-19. Overall study context: COVID-19 samples, acute and convalescent, were from the United States, Italy and Spain.

Grouping used clinical history reported by participants in a survey and questionnaire. In germline, CDR1 is WNHNN, CDR2 SYGVQD (reference sequence). The germline V and J ends were trimmed by 6 bases and 0 bases, with 8 bases remaining between them. This CDR3 comprises 13 residues. Original data processing: Estimates of nucleated cell counts were drawn from the amplification of reference gene primers. Generated by immunoSEQ multiplex PCR, the TCRdb table keeps only in-frame clones and is missing some. Clonal size and the V and J genes are those of that table, whereas D and trimming came from the DNA. The sample includes roughly 250,000 clones, approximately 90% of them seen just once.

Sample: PBMCs or T cells enriched from blood (not recorded which). The clonotype originates from a woman in her forties with acute COVID-19. The genes are TRBV10-1 and TRBJ1-1; perhaps TRBD1 as D (5 bases). The CDR3 DNA follows: TGCGCCAGCAGGACAGACATGAACACTGAAGCTTTCTTT. Protein: CASRTDMNTEAFF.